The 27 T cell receptor beta chains below were found in one sample sequenced in a study of blood T cell repertoires in COVID-19. TCRdb keeps only in-frame clones here, not all; method: immunoSEQ multiplex PCR. Among 59,000 or so clones listed, roughly 91% were seen once. Sequenced: peripheral blood. All receptors come from a human donor in a cohort sampled during active COVID-19.

V gene TRBV24-1 combines with J gene TRBJ2-7; TRBD1 might be the D (6 bases). V lost 5 bases to trimming and J lost 4 bases, with 17 bases between them. CDR1 is KGHDR, CDR2 SFDVKD, per germline. This CDR3 has 15 residues. The CDR3 sequence: CATSGPERGWYEQYF. The DNA for the CDR3 is TGTGCCACCAGTGGCCCGGAGAGGGGGTGGTACGAGCAGTACTTC.

The chain carries TRBV6-5 and TRBJ1-1; D is unclear. The germline gives CDR1 MNHEY, CDR2 SVGAGI. The CDR3 is made up of 13 amino acids. Trimming took 6 bases from V and 4 from J, leaving 12 bases between them. The CDR3 DNA reads as TGTGCCAGCAGGTTCTCCACGGGCACTGAAGCTTTCTTT. It translates to CASRFSTGTEAFF.

The V gene is TRBV7-3, the J gene TRBJ2-3; D gene unclear. The CDR3 covers 14 residues. V was trimmed by 2 bases and J by 6 bases, leaving 12 bases between them. From germline, CDR1 is SGHTA and CDR2 FQGTGA. This chain's CDR3 is CASSLAAPPDTQYF. CDR3 in DNA: TGTGCCAGCAGCTTAGCGGCCCCTCCGGATACGCAGTATTTT.

The DNA for the CDR3 is TGTGCCAGCAGCTATGGGGGCCTGTCTAATTCACCCCTCCACTTT. Its translation: CASSYGGLSNSPLHF. The V gene is TRBV9, the J gene TRBJ1-6; TRBD1 is a possible D gene (6 bases). The germline gives CDR1 SGDLS, CDR2 YYNGEE. CDR3 size: 15 residues. Trimming pared 4 bases from V and 6 bases from J, leaving 14 bases between.

This clone was detected once. The rearrangement joins TRBV6-2 or TRBV6-3 to TRBJ2-1; TRBD1 matches at 7 bases. This CDR3 has 13 amino acids. Germline loops: CDR1 MNHEY, CDR2 SVGEGT. Trimming at V came to 6 bases and at J to 4 bases, leaving 3 bases not matched to a gene. In nucleotides, the CDR3 is TGTGCCAGCAGCGCGACAGGGTACAATGAGCAGTTCTTC. It specifies CASSATGYNEQFF.

V is TRBV7-2 and J is TRBJ2-3; D is unclear. The CDR3 contains 15 residues. Looked up from germline, CDR1 is SGHTA and CDR2 is FQGNSA. Deletions cut 5 bases from V and 1 base from J, with 13 bases between. CDR3 loop: CASSPQARRTDTQYF. The CDR3 nucleotides are TGTGCCAGCAGCCCCCAGGCCCGGCGCACAGATACGCAGTATTTT.

V gene TRBV28 combines with J gene TRBJ1-6, with 9 bases fitting TRBD1. The CDR3 has 14 residues. Germline CDR1 is MDHEN and CDR2 is SYDVKM. Trimming cost V 6 bases and J 7 bases; bases outside gene matches: 4. CDR3 nucleotides: TGTGCCAGCAGATCGGGACAGGGAAATTCACCCCTCCACTTT. Translation: CASRSGQGNSPLHF. The full variable domain, completed using reference TRBV28 and TRBJ1-6, is DVKVTQSSRYLVKRTGEKVFLECVQDMDHENMFWYRQDPGLGLRLIYFSYDVKMKEKGDIPEGYSVSREKKERFSLILESASTNQTSMYLCASRSGQGNSPLHFGNGTRLTVT.

This sequence joins TRBV6-9 and TRBJ2-1; the match to TRBD2 covers 7 bases. CDR1 is MNHGY and CDR2 is SVAAGI in the germline V gene. The CDR3 runs to 15 residues. With 5 bases clipped from V and 1 base from J, the junction kept 5 bases outside the gene matches. CDR3 loop: CASSPTGGSYNEQFF. In DNA form, the CDR3 reads TGTGCCAGCAGTCCCACGGGGGGATCCTACAATGAGCAGTTCTTC.

The chain combines TRBV2 with TRBJ1-1; no firm D call. Trimming left V 4 bases short and J 7 bases short, with 7 bases between. The CDR3 is made up of 11 amino acids. In germline, CDR1 is SNHLY, CDR2 FYNNEI. CDR3 loop: CASSARGEAFF. CDR3 nucleotides: TGTGCCAGCAGTGCCCGCGGTGAAGCTTTCTTT.

The rearrangement joins TRBV10-3 to TRBJ2-2, with 8 bases lining up with TRBD1. Germline-derived CDR1 and CDR2 are ENHRY and SYGVKD. The CDR3 consists of 15 residues. J was trimmed by 0 bases and V by 6 bases; bases with no gene match: 3. For the CDR3, the DNA is TGTGCCATCAGGCGACAGGGGACGAACACCGGGGAGCTGTTTTTT. Translating gives CAIRRQGTNTGELFF.

The V call is TRBV11-2, the J call TRBJ2-7; D possibly corresponds to TRBD2 (5 bases). Per germline, CDR1 SGHAT and CDR2 FQNNGV. This CDR3 contains 14 residues. V was pared by 1 base and J by 3 bases, with 10 bases between. The CDR3 region has the DNA TGTGCCAGCAGCTTAGGGACTCGACTCTACGAGCAGTACTTC. Amino acids: CASSLGTRLYEQYF.

The rearrangement links TRBV6-5 to TRBJ2-2; possible D gene TRBD1, 6 bases. The V gene lost 7 bases and the J gene lost 6 bases, with 15 bases spanning the gap. The CDR3 sequence is 14 residues long. CDR1 and CDR2 (germline): MNHEY, SVGAGI. Here the CDR3 DNA reads TGTGCCAGCAATACCCTTCAGGGGTCCGGGGAGCTGTTTTTT. This sequence encodes CASNTLQGSGELFF.

The genes are TRBV7-3 and TRBJ2-6; 7 positions agree with TRBD1. CDR1 is SGHTA, CDR2 FQGTGA, per germline. The CDR3 contains 15 residues. V shed 4 bases, J shed 2 bases, and the junction held 2 bases outside the gene matches. The CDR3 is CASSSDRAGANVLTF. The DNA of the CDR3 is TGTGCCAGCAGCTCAGACAGGGCTGGGGCCAACGTCCTGACTTTC.

The rearrangement links TRBV6-5 to TRBJ2-7, with TRBD1 matching over 11 bases. The CDR3 is 15 amino acids. CDR1 is MNHEY, CDR2 SVGAGI, per germline. V lost 2 bases, J lost 7 bases, and 7 bases stayed unmatched. The chain's CDR3 is CASSYKRTGGYEQYF. The CDR3 DNA sequence: TGTGCCAGCAGTTACAAGCGGACAGGGGGCTATGAGCAGTACTTC.

J is TRBJ1-2 and V is TRBV12-3 or TRBV12-4, with TRBD1 identical over 7 bases. The length of the CDR3 is 13 residues. V gave up 7 bases and J gave up 8 bases; unmatched junction bases: 10. CDR3 nucleotide sequence: TGTGCCAGCAACCCAAGACAGGGTACCGGCTACACCTTC. Its translation: CASNPRQGTGYTF.

The chain links TRBV4-2 to TRBJ1-1, with D maybe TRBD1 (6 bases). V lost 1 base and J 6 bases, leaving 18 bases between the germline ends. This CDR3 comprises 16 residues. CDR1 LGHNA and CDR2 YNFKEQ come from the germline V gene. In DNA, the CDR3 is TGTGCCAGCAGCCAAGTTCCCACAGGGTTTGGTCCTGAAGCTTTCTTT. Its translation is CASSQVPTGFGPEAFF.

The rearrangement joins TRBV4-1 to TRBJ2-7, with 9 nucleotides matching TRBD2. The ends lost 1 base at V and 2 bases at J; junction bases unmatched: 6. The CDR3 runs 16 residues. CDR1 and CDR2 (germline): MGHRA, YSYEKL. In nucleotides, the CDR3 is TGCGCCAGCAGCCAAGGGAAGACTAGCGGAACCTACGAGCAGTACTTC. Protein sequence: CASSQGKTSGTYEQYF.

V gene TRBV5-1 combines with J gene TRBJ2-5, with TRBD1 matching 7 bases. The CDR3 has 14 residues. The V gene end was trimmed by 4 bases and the J gene end by 4 bases; junction bases not matched to a gene: 7. Germline CDR1 SGHRS, CDR2 YFSETQ. CDR3 nucleotides: TGCGCCAGCAGCAGGGGACAGCCAAGAGAGACCCAGTACTTC. This encodes CASSRGQPRETQYF.

The chain links TRBV27 to TRBJ2-7; D not resolved. This CDR3 comprises 14 residues. V was clipped by 2 bases and J by 2 bases, with 10 bases between them. CDR1 MNHEY and CDR2 SMNVEV come from the germline V gene (reference sequence). The CDR3 coding sequence is TGTGCCAGCAGTTTAGGAGCCTCGCCCTACGAGCAGTACTTC. As protein: CASSLGASPYEQYF.

The chain employs TRBV21-1 and TRBJ1-1; TRBD1 reflects the table's D call only, with no check against the DNA. TRBV21-1 is a pseudogene locus. This CDR3 is built from 13 residues. The CDR3 is CASSYRVESEAFF. DNA of the CDR3: TGTGCCAGCAGTTACAGGGTAGAGTCTGAAGCTTTCTTT.

The chain has TRBV9 and TRBJ2-5; TRBD2 agrees at 7 bases. The CDR3 runs 14 residues. CDR1 SGDLS and CDR2 YYNGEE come from the germline V gene. Trimming cost V 3 bases and J 5 bases; bases outside gene matches: 7. CDR3 amino acids: CASSARGEGETQYF. DNA of the CDR3: TGTGCCAGCAGCGCTCGGGGGGAAGGTGAGACCCAGTACTTC.

This chain links TRBV10-3 with TRBJ2-1; TRBD1 might be the D (5 bases). This CDR3 is built from 13 residues. Germline CDR1 and CDR2: ENHRY and SYGVKD. V lost 4 bases and J lost 6, with 10 bases in between. The CDR3 protein is CAISVGQGNEQFF. The DNA for the CDR3 is TGTGCCATCAGTGTTGGGCAGGGCAATGAGCAGTTCTTC.

The rearrangement joins TRBV28 to TRBJ2-1; 9 positions agree with TRBD2. The length of the CDR3 is 21 residues. The J segment lost 2 bases and the V segment lost 5 bases, leaving 22 bases of the junction unmatched. Per germline, CDR1 MDHEN and CDR2 SYDVKM. The CDR3 nucleotides read TGTGCCAGCAGTGGCTCAGGTCTGTTAAGAGGACTAGCGCGGACCTACAATGAGCAGTTCTTC. Its protein product is CASSGSGLLRGLARTYNEQFF. The variable domain in full, with the rest retrieved from reference TRBV28 and TRBJ2-1, is DVKVTQSSRYLVKRTGEKVFLECVQDMDHENMFWYRQDPGLGLRLIYFSYDVKMKEKGDIPEGYSVSREKKERFSLILESASTNQTSMYLCASSGSGLLRGLARTYNEQFFGPGTRLTVL.

The chain links TRBV14 to TRBJ1-4; a weak D match, TRBD1 (5 bases). Trimming cost V 1 base and J 7 bases, with 7 bases left between them. Germline V gene lookup returns CDR1 SGHDN and CDR2 FVKESK. The CDR3 is 13 amino acids. The CDR3: CASSQGQIEKLFF. DNA of the CDR3: TGTGCCAGCAGCCAAGGACAGATTGAAAAACTGTTTTTT. The full variable domain, in which reference TRBV14 and TRBJ1-4 provide the parts outside the CDR3, is EAGVTQFPSHSVIEKGQTVTLRCDPISGHDNLYWYRRVMGKEIKFLLHFVKESKQDESGMPNNRFLAERTGGTYSTLKVQPAELEDSGVYFCASSQGQIEKLFFGSGTQLSVL.

The chain carries TRBV29-1 and TRBJ2-2, with D perhaps TRBD1 (6 bases). Germline V CDR1 and CDR2: SQVTM, ANQGSEA. The CDR3 consists of 14 residues. The V and J ends lost 4 bases and 1 base respectively, with 10 bases between them. The CDR3 nucleotides are TGCAGCGTTGGCAACAGGGAGAACACCGGGGAGCTGTTTTTT. Translation gives CSVGNRENTGELFF.

The chain recombines TRBV11-3 with TRBJ2-1; possible D gene TRBD2, 7 bases. The ends were cut back, 4 bases at V and 8 bases at J, with 21 bases in the middle. The CDR3 covers 16 residues. Germline V lookup: CDR1 SGHNT, CDR2 YENEEA. This CDR3 reads CASSSVVKGGFDEQFF. The CDR3 nucleotides read TGTGCCAGCAGCTCTGTTGTAAAGGGGGGGTTCGATGAGCAGTTCTTC.

The V call is TRBV7-2, the J call TRBJ2-5; TRBD2 matches 10 bases. Germline CDR1 and CDR2: SGHTA and FQGNSA. Trimming cost V 3 bases and J 6 bases; bases outside gene matches: 13. This CDR3 is 17 amino acids long. Here the CDR3 reads CASSLQGLAGVLKTQYF. The CDR3 DNA reads TGTGCCAGCAGCTTGCAAGGGCTAGCGGGAGTTCTGAAGACCCAGTACTTC.